A selection of T cell receptor beta chains follows, all from one sample in a study of early T cells in non-severe SARS-CoV-2 infection. TCRdb analysed the 5' RACE reads with MiXCR anew, one entry per CDR3 protein. In the table there are tens of thousands of distinct CDR3 sequences, roughly 4.8% of which are singletons. The sequencing sample was made of whole blood. The receptors here all came from an adult who was a healthcare worker with PCR-confirmed SARS-CoV-2 infection or an uninfected control (not recorded which). The CDR3 runs from the conserved cysteine through the conserved F or W. Fields, in order: D gene, clone size, J gene, V gene, CDR3 DNA, CDR3 protein. D genes are given only for firm matches. Size tells how often a clone was seen (once, few, many) or the class of an expanded clone, and some rows leave it out.

>-|many|TRBJ2-5|TRBV5-4
TGTGCCAGCAGCTTGGGCAGCAGTGAGACCCAGTACTTC
CASSLGSSETQYF
>-|-|TRBJ2-6|TRBV7-6
TGTGCCAGCAGCTTAGCGCCCAGGACTGGGGCCAACGTCCTGACTTTC
CASSLAPRTGANVLTF
>-|-|TRBJ2-7|TRBV12-3/TRBV12-4
TGTGCCAGCAGTTTTAGCGACGGTTACTACGAGCAGTACTTC
CASSFSDGYYEQYF
>-|-|TRBJ2-3|TRBV29-1
TGCAGCTCGGGCGAGAGAACAGCTCCCACAGATACGCAGTATTTT
CSSGERTAPTDTQYF
>-|many|TRBJ1-2|TRBV28
TGTGCCAGCCGACCCCCCCCCGGTGGCTACACCTTC
CASRPPPGGYTF
>-|-|TRBJ2-1|TRBV6-1
TGTGCCAGCAAAAAGAGCTCCTACAATGAGCAGTTCTTC
CASKKSSYNEQFF
>-|many|TRBJ1-5|TRBV7-9
TGTGCCAGCAGCTTTGGGGCGAGGGGGTCGGCTCAGCCCCAGCATTTT
CASSFGARGSAQPQHF
>-|many|TRBJ1-2|TRBV29-1
TGCAGCGTTGATGCCAGTAACTATGGCTACACCTTC
CSVDASNYGYTF
>TRBD2|-|TRBJ2-2|TRBV20-1
TGCAGTGTCCTCAAGGGAGGGGCCGCCGGGGAGCTGTTTTTT
CSVLKGGAAGELFF
>-|many|TRBJ1-1|TRBV20-1
TGCAGTGCTAGAGAGGGGCTAGGGACTGAAGCTTTCTTT
CSAREGLGTEAFF
>-|many|TRBJ1-2|TRBV3-1
TGTGCCAGCAGCCAATCGCTTGCAGGGTCATATGGCTACACCTTC
CASSQSLAGSYGYTF
>-|few|TRBJ1-6|TRBV11-3
TGTGCCAGCAGCTTCAACTGGAATTCACCCCTCCACTTT
CASSFNWNSPLHF
>TRBD1|many|TRBJ2-1|TRBV5-6
TGTGCCAGCAGCTCCTGGGACAGGATTAATGAGCAGTTCTTC
CASSSWDRINEQFF
>-|-|TRBJ1-2|TRBV27
TGTGCCAGCAGTTTATCTGGTAACAGGGTATCCTACTATGGCTACACCTTC
CASSLSGNRVSYYGYTF
>-|-|TRBJ1-2|TRBV20-1
TGCAGTGCTAGAACTCCGGGCCCCTATGGCTACACCTTC
CSARTPGPYGYTF
>TRBD2|-|TRBJ2-5|TRBV29-1
TGCAGCGCCGCGGCTAGCGGGGGGGCGGGAGTTATGTACTTC
CSAAASGGAGVMYF
>-|-|TRBJ1-2|TRBV12-3/TRBV12-4
TGTGCCAGCGAAAAGGCCAGGGGTTTGTCTTATGGCTACACCTTC
CASEKARGLSYGYTF
>-|-|TRBJ1-1|TRBV5-1
TGCGCCAGCAGCGGAAAAACAGGGAAGAACACTGAAGCTTTCTTT
CASSGKTGKNTEAFF
>-|many|TRBJ2-7|TRBV18
TGTGCCAGCTCACCTTCCGGACAGCAGTACTACGAGCAGTACTTC
CASSPSGQQYYEQYF
>-|-|TRBJ2-3|TRBV29-1
TGCAGCGTTGACCGGGCAGGTCGTACAGATACGCAGTATTTT
CSVDRAGRTDTQYF
>-|many|TRBJ2-7|TRBV2
TGTGCCAGCAGTGACATAGGGGGCGAGCAGTACTTC
CASSDIGGEQYF
>-|-|TRBJ1-4|TRBV29-1
TGCAGCGTGGGCTGGGGGTACGATGAAAAACTGTTTTTT
CSVGWGYDEKLFF
>-|-|TRBJ2-1|TRBV12-3/TRBV12-4
TGTGCCAGCAGTATGCTTTCCGGGACCGTGAACAATGAGCAGTTCTTC
CASSMLSGTVNNEQFF
>TRBD1|many|TRBJ1-6|TRBV19
TGTGCCAGCGCCTTGACCCGGGACAGGGGAGGGTCACCCCTCCACTTT
CASALTRDRGGSPLHF
>TRBD2|many|TRBJ2-1|TRBV27
TGTGCCAGCAGTCGTAGCGGGGTAAATGAGCAGTTCTTC
CASSRSGVNEQFF
>-|many|TRBJ1-1|TRBV18
TGTGCCAGCTCACCGCTACTAGGCGAAGACACTGAAGCTTTCTTT
CASSPLLGEDTEAFF
>-|few|TRBJ1-2|TRBV7-9
TGTGCCAGCAGCCATAACCCTGGCATGGGTGCCGGATATGGCTACACCTTC
CASSHNPGMGAGYGYTF
>TRBD2|many|TRBJ2-2|TRBV7-8
TGTGCCAGCAGCTCCCTAGCGGGGTCATTTTCCGGGGAGCTGTTTTTT
CASSSLAGSFSGELFF
>-|many|TRBJ2-1|TRBV4-2
TGTGCCAGCAGCCTTCTCGGGTCCTACAATGAGCAGTTCTTC
CASSLLGSYNEQFF
>-|many|TRBJ2-4|TRBV6-5
TGTGCCAGCAGTTACTCTCCCGCCAAAAACATTCAGTACTTC
CASSYSPAKNIQYF
>-|many|TRBJ2-3|TRBV5-1
TGCGCCAGCAGCTTGATGAGCGGATTCACAGATACGCAGTATTTT
CASSLMSGFTDTQYF
>TRBD2|few|TRBJ2-1|TRBV4-1
TGCGCCAGCAGCCAAGGGCTAGCGGGAGGCTTTACCGATGAGCAGTTCTTC
CASSQGLAGGFTDEQFF
>TRBD1|medium-sized|TRBJ1-5|TRBV28
TGTGCCAGCAGTTCGGACAGGGACGATCAGCCCCAGCATTTT
CASSSDRDDQPQHF
>-|-|TRBJ1-1|TRBV2
TGTGCCAGCAGGCTACAGAGGGGTCCTGAAGCTTTCTTT
CASRLQRGPEAFF
>-|-|TRBJ1-1|TRBV7-2
TGTGCCAGCAACGTAGGGCTCATGAACACTGAAGCTTTCTTT
CASNVGLMNTEAFF
>TRBD2|-|TRBJ2-7|TRBV7-2
TGTGCCAGCAGCTCCCGAGAGCGGGGGAGCCGCGAGCAGTACTTC
CASSSRERGSREQYF
>-|many|TRBJ2-3|TRBV20-1
TGCAGTGCTAGAGATCCACGGCTAGTTCATTTTACAGATACGCAGTATTTT
CSARDPRLVHFTDTQYF
>-|many|TRBJ2-1|TRBV5-4
TGTGCCAGCAGCGGGACGCCAGTGTCCTACAATGAGCAGTTCTTC
CASSGTPVSYNEQFF
>TRBD1|few|TRBJ1-1|TRBV29-1
TGCAGCGTTGTAAAGGGGGCTTGGAACACTGAAGCTTTCTTT
CSVVKGAWNTEAFF
>TRBD1|few|TRBJ1-1|TRBV4-1
TGCGCCAGCAGCCTTTGGACAGGGGGGGACACGAACACTGAAGCTTTCTTT
CASSLWTGGDTNTEAFF
>-|many|TRBJ2-6|TRBV11-1
TGTGCCAGCAGCCCGGATTCTGGGGCCAACGTCCTGACTTTC
CASSPDSGANVLTF
>-|many|TRBJ2-7|TRBV4-1
TGCGCCAGCAGCCTCCGTCAGCCGACGGAGCAGTACTTC
CASSLRQPTEQYF
>-|many|TRBJ2-2|TRBV9
TGTGCCAGCAGCGTTCGACAGAACACCGGGGAGCTGTTTTTT
CASSVRQNTGELFF
>-|many|TRBJ1-2|TRBV5-6
TGTGCCAGCAGCTGGGGAGGCGGCTATGGCTACACCTTC
CASSWGGGYGYTF
>TRBD2|few|TRBJ2-1|TRBV7-3
TGTGCCAGCAGCGCCTTAGTCCTAGCGGGGCCGAGTGAGCAGTTCTTC
CASSALVLAGPSEQFF
>-|-|TRBJ2-5|TRBV20-1
TGCAGCGCACCTTGGCGGGGAGAGACCCAGTACTTC
CSAPWRGETQYF
>-|-|TRBJ2-6|TRBV6-1
TGTGCCAGCAGTGAACTGTGGAGATCTGGGGCCAACGTCCTGACTTTC
CASSELWRSGANVLTF
>-|many|TRBJ2-7|TRBV28
TGTGCCAGCAGTTCCCCACGGGACTCCCGCTACGAGCAGTACTTC
CASSSPRDSRYEQYF
>-|many|TRBJ1-1|TRBV29-1
TGCAGCGTTTTGGAGGGAAACACTGAAGCTTTCTTT
CSVLEGNTEAFF